The 9 T cell receptor beta chains reported below all come from one sample, sequenced in a study of graft-versus-host responses after intestinal transplantation. Generated by immunoSEQ multiplex PCR, the TCRdb table keeps only in-frame clones and is missing some. The sample contains roughly 28,000 clones, just under 95% of which appear only once. Here the sequenced sample was PBMCs, taken roughly 62 days after intestinal transplant. The receptors stem from a human patient who received an intestinal transplant, so some T cells may come from the graft donor.

The chain carries TRBV7-9 and TRBJ2-2; D may be TRBD1 (5 bases). V was trimmed by 7 bases and J by 4 bases, leaving 13 bases between them. Germline V gene data show CDR1 as SEHNR and CDR2 as FQNEAQ (reference sequence). The CDR3 loop spans 14 amino acids. The DNA of the CDR3 is TGTGCCAGCAACGCCGCAGGGTTCACCGGGGAGCTGTTTTTT. This codes for CASNAAGFTGELFF.

The chain combines TRBV7-2 with TRBJ2-7; TRBD2 is a possible D gene (5 bases). The CDR3 contains 18 residues. The V end was cut by 1 base, the J end by 2 bases, with 21 bases between. The germline CDR1 and CDR2 sequences are SGHTA and FQGNSA. The CDR3 region is CASSLEGRAWRSAYEQYF. CDR3 sequence (DNA): TGTGCCAGCAGCTTAGAAGGCCGGGCCTGGAGGAGCGCCTACGAGCAGTACTTC.

The rearrangement links TRBV30 to TRBJ2-6, with TRBD2 matching 11 bases. The CDR3 is 13 residues long. V was pared by 1 base and J by 13 bases, with 3 bases of the junction left unmatched. Germline V lookup: CDR1 GTSNPN, CDR2 SVGIG (reference sequence). DNA of the CDR3: TGTGCCTGGAGTGCGGCTAGCGGGAGGGTCCTGACTTTC. Its protein is CAWSAASGRVLTF.

The CDR3 region is CASSEGRANTEAFF. The CDR3 nucleotides read TGTGCCAGCAGTGAAGGACGGGCGAACACTGAAGCTTTCTTT. This chain joins TRBV2 and TRBJ1-1; D not resolved. V was shortened by 1 base and J by 1 base, with 7 bases between the two germline ends. Germline CDR1 is SNHLY and CDR2 is FYNNEI. This CDR3 is built from 14 residues.

This clone occurred a few times. The chain's CDR3 is CASSPTGYEQYF. Here the CDR3 DNA reads TGTGCCAGCAGCCCGACAGGGTACGAGCAGTACTTC. The V call is TRBV27, the J call TRBJ2-7, with 7 bases lining up with TRBD1. CDR1 and CDR2 (germline): MNHEY, SMNVEV (reference sequence). Trimming removed 6 bases from V and 4 bases from J; junction bases left unmatched: 3. The CDR3 consists of 12 residues.

In this sample, this clone turned up a few times. Here the CDR3 DNA reads TGTGCCAGTAGTGCTGACAAGAACACTGAAGCTTTCTTT. Translation gives CASSADKNTEAFF. V and J are TRBV19 and TRBJ1-1; D is unclear. This CDR3 is 13 amino acids long. Germline V CDR1 and CDR2: LNHDA, SQIVND (reference sequence). Between the trimmed V and J ends, which lost 5 bases and 1 base, there was a span of 8 bases. The whole variable domain, remainder taken from reference TRBV19 and TRBJ1-1, is DGGITQSPKYLFRKEGQNVTLSCEQNLNHDAMYWYRQDPGQGLRLIYYSQIVNDFQKGDIAEGYSVSREKKESFPLTVTSAQKNPTAFYLCASSADKNTEAFFGQGTRLTVV.

The chain links TRBV5-1 to TRBJ2-1, with TRBD2 identical over 8 bases. CDR3 length equals 16 residues. The V gene's germline CDR1 is SGHRS and CDR2 YFSETQ. After removal of 1 base from V and 3 bases from J, the junction contained 6 bases not matched to a gene. The CDR3 bases are TGCGCCAGCAGCTTGTCTAGCGGGCGAATCTACAATGAGCAGTTCTTC. As protein: CASSLSSGRIYNEQFF. The entire variable domain, with the rest obtained from reference TRBV5-1 and TRBJ2-1, is as follows: KAGVTQTPRYLIKTRGQQVTLSCSPISGHRSVSWYQQTPGQGLQFLFEYFSETQRNKGNFPGRFSGRQFSNSRSEMNVSTLELGDSALYLCASSLSSGRIYNEQFFGPGTRLTVL.

V is TRBV19 and J is TRBJ2-4, with 8 bases aligning to TRBD1. This CDR3 region has 19 residues. The V and J ends lost 1 base and 7 bases, in that order; junction bases with no gene match: 18. Germline CDR1 LNHDA, CDR2 SQIVND (reference sequence). The CDR3 loop reads CASSIGPRGQGKWRNIQYF. DNA for the CDR3: TGTGCCAGTAGTATAGGCCCCCGAGGACAGGGTAAGTGGAGGAACATTCAGTACTTC.

For the CDR3, the DNA is TGTGCCAGCAGTCAGGGTGGGCTTAAAGAGACCCAGTACTTC. Translation: CASSQGGLKETQYF. J is TRBJ2-5 and V is TRBV28, with D perhaps TRBD1 (5 bases). This CDR3 has 14 amino acids. V was pared by 5 bases and J by 3 bases, with 13 bases between. Germline values: CDR1 MDHEN, CDR2 SYDVKM.